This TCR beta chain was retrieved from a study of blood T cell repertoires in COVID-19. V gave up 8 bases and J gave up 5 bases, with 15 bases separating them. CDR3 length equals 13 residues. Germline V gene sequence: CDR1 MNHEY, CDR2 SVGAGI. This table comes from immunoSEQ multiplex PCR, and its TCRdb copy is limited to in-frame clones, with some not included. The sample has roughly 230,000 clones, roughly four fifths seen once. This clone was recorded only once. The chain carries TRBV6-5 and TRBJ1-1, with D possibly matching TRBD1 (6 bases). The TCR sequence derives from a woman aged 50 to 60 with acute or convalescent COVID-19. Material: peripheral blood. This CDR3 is CASLPGVGTEAFF. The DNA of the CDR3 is TGTGCCAGCCTCCCAGGGGTGGGGACTGAAGCTTTCTTT.